What follows are 28 T cell receptor beta chains derived from one specimen sequenced in a study of T cells after yellow fever vaccination. TCRdb recomputed calls from the 5' RACE reads with MiXCR, one row per CDR3 protein. The table has 500,000 to 650,000 distinct CDR3 sequences, less than 20% seen once. Specimen: PBMCs, collected about 5 days after the first yellow fever vaccination. The receptors shown here come from a young man who received the YFV17D yellow fever vaccine.

The V gene is TRBV29-1, the J gene TRBJ1-4; 8 bases align to TRBD1. The length of the CDR3 is 13 residues. The J segment lost 7 bases and the V segment lost 7 bases, leaving 8 bases of the junction unmatched. Looked up from germline, CDR1 is SQVTM and CDR2 is ANQGSEA. The CDR3 reads CSAGQGSGEKLFF. The CDR3 nucleotides are TGCAGCGCCGGACAGGGCTCGGGTGAAAAACTGTTTTTT. Variable domain in full (rest from reference TRBV29-1 and TRBJ1-4): SAVISQKPSRDICQRGTSLTIQCQVDSQVTMMFWYRQQPGQSLTLIATANQGSEATYESGFVIDKFPISRPNLTFSTLTVSNMSPEDSSIYLCSAGQGSGEKLFFGSGTQLSVL.

This clonotype was observed a handful of times. This chain joins TRBV5-1 and TRBJ2-5, with 13 bases aligning to TRBD2. The CDR3 has 16 amino acids. Germline V gives CDR1 SGHRS, CDR2 YFSETQ. After removal of 4 bases from V and 3 bases from J, the junction contained 6 bases not matched to a gene. CDR3 coding DNA: TGCGCCAGCAGCCGGACTAGCGGGGGCAGGGAAGAGACCCAGTACTTC. The encoded protein is CASSRTSGGREETQYF.

The chain has TRBV20-1 and TRBJ1-5; no firm D call. The CDR3 is made up of 13 amino acids. The germline CDR1 and CDR2 sequences are DFQATT and SNEGSKA (reference sequence). V was shortened by 0 bases and J by 5 bases, with 8 bases between the two germline ends. DNA of the CDR3: TGCAGTGCTAGAGATGACGGGGATCAGCCCCAGCATTTT. It translates to CSARDDGDQPQHF.

The chain recombines TRBV5-1 with TRBJ1-4; maybe TRBD1 (5 bases). Germline assignment: CDR1 SGHRS and CDR2 YFSETQ. Trimming removed 4 bases at V and 0 bases at J, with 13 bases between. The CDR3 runs 16 residues. The CDR3 DNA reads TGCGCCAGCAGCCGGAACCGGGGGACAACTAATGAAAAACTGTTTTTT. Its translation: CASSRNRGTTNEKLFF.

V usage is TRBV5-1 and J usage is TRBJ1-2, with D possibly being TRBD1 (6 bases). Germline V lookup: CDR1 SGHRS, CDR2 YFSETQ. CDR3 length equals 16 residues. The germline V and J ends were trimmed by 0 bases and 8 bases, with 20 bases remaining between them. As DNA, the CDR3 is TGCGCCAGCAGCTTGGCCGCAGCAGGGGAAGGTTTGGGCTACACCTTC. Amino acid sequence: CASSLAAAGEGLGYTF.

The V call is TRBV28, the J call TRBJ2-5, with D possibly being TRBD1 (6 bases). Between the trimmed V and J ends, which lost 4 bases and 5 bases, there was a span of 17 bases. Germline lookup yields CDR1 MDHEN and CDR2 SYDVKM. The CDR3 has 15 residues. CDR3: CASSWRTGLRETQYF. The CDR3 DNA sequence: TGTGCCAGCAGTTGGCGCACAGGGCTGAGGGAGACCCAGTACTTC.

The V call is TRBV9, the J call TRBJ2-5; perhaps TRBD1 as D (6 bases). The CDR3 spans 14 residues. In germline, CDR1 is SGDLS, CDR2 YYNGEE. The ends were cut back, 3 bases at V and 4 bases at J, with 13 bases in the middle. The CDR3 loop is CASSARGPSETQYF. CDR3 DNA: TGTGCCAGCAGCGCCAGGGGTCCCTCAGAGACCCAGTACTTC.

In this sample, this clonotype turned up a few times. The rearrangement uses TRBV20-1 and TRBJ2-7; D is perhaps TRBD1 (6 bases). Deletions cut 5 bases from V and 0 bases from J, with 23 bases between. Germline lookup yields CDR1 DFQATT and CDR2 SNEGSKA (reference sequence). CDR3 length: 17 amino acids. This chain's CDR3 is CSAAGVPGTQVSYEQYF. DNA for the CDR3: TGCAGTGCTGCAGGCGTCCCTGGGACACAAGTCTCCTACGAGCAGTACTTC.

The chain recombines TRBV14 with TRBJ1-1; unclear D gene. The V end lost 1 base, the J end lost 3 bases, and 15 bases lay between the germline ends. The CDR3 extends over 16 amino acids. CDR1 and CDR2 from the germline V gene are SGHDN and FVKESK. The CDR3 coding sequence is TGTGCCAGCAGCCAAGTATCTAACAGATACGACACTGAAGCTTTCTTT. Its protein is CASSQVSNRYDTEAFF.

The rearrangement joins TRBV2 to TRBJ2-5; TRBD1 might be the D (6 bases). In germline, CDR1 is SNHLY, CDR2 FYNNEI. The CDR3 has 14 amino acids. The V and J ends lost 2 bases and 4 bases respectively, with 11 bases between them. Here the CDR3 reads CASSEMWGLETQYF. The DNA for the CDR3 is TGTGCCAGCAGTGAAATGTGGGGGCTAGAGACCCAGTACTTC. Looking up the rest from reference TRBV2 and TRBJ2-5 gives the full variable domain: EPEVTQTPSHQVTQMGQEVILRCVPISNHLYFYWYRQILGQKVEFLVSFYNNEISEKSEIFDDQFSVERPDGSNFTLKIRSTKLEDSAMYFCASSEMWGLETQYFGPGTRLLVL.

The CDR3 loop is CASSLATYYGYTF. CDR3 DNA sequence: TGTGCCAGCAGCTTGGCGACCTACTATGGCTACACCTTC. The J gene is TRBJ1-2, the V gene TRBV7-9; D remains ambiguous. Germline assignment: CDR1 SEHNR and CDR2 FQNEAQ (reference sequence). The V end was cut by 3 bases, the J end by 3 bases, with 8 bases between. The CDR3 extends over 13 amino acids.

V is TRBV13 and J is TRBJ2-7; D not certain. CDR3 length: 13 residues. Deletions cut 0 bases from V and 2 bases from J, with 5 bases between. CDR1 is PRHDT, CDR2 FYEKMQ, per germline (reference sequence). Written as DNA, the CDR3 is TGTGCCAGCAGCTTAGGGGATGCCTACGAGCAGTACTTC. Amino acids: CASSLGDAYEQYF.

The V and J genes are TRBV4-1 and TRBJ1-2; D not resolved. CDR3 length: 15 residues. Per germline, CDR1 MGHRA and CDR2 YSYEKL. The V end lost 1 base, the J end lost 1 base, and 10 bases lay between the germline ends. CDR3 sequence reads: CASSQAGSYNYGYTF. Here the CDR3 DNA reads TGCGCCAGCAGCCAAGCCGGGAGTTATAACTATGGCTACACCTTC.

The table lists this clonotype with a count of one. This sequence joins TRBV7-9 and TRBJ2-3, with D perhaps assigned TRBD1 or TRBD2 (6 bases each). Germline V gene data show CDR1 as SEHNR and CDR2 as FQNEAQ (reference sequence). V shed 5 bases and J shed 2 bases, with 17 bases lying between them. The CDR3 length is 16 residues. This CDR3 is CASSGGNREHTDTQYF. The CDR3 DNA sequence: TGTGCCAGCAGCGGGGGGAACAGGGAACACACAGATACGCAGTATTTT. Filled out from reference TRBV7-9 and TRBJ2-3, the complete variable domain reads DTGVSQNPRHKITKRGQNVTFRCDPISEHNRLYWYRQTLGQGPEFLTYFQNEAQLEKSRLLSDRFSAERPKGSFSTLEIQRTEQGDSAMYLCASSGGNREHTDTQYFGPGTRLTVL.

A few counts support this clonotype. CDR3 sequence reads: CASSLVVSGADEQFF. CDR3 DNA: TGCGCCAGCAGCTTGGTCGTTTCGGGGGCGGATGAGCAGTTCTTC. This chain connects TRBV5-1 to TRBJ2-1; D tentatively fits TRBD1 or TRBD2 (6 bases each). The ends were cut back, 0 bases at V and 8 bases at J, with 15 bases in the middle. Germline loops: CDR1 SGHRS, CDR2 YFSETQ. The CDR3 length is 15 residues.

The sample holds a few counts of this clonotype. CDR3 residues: CASSFESTSYEQYF. The CDR3 DNA follows: TGCGCCAGCAGCTTTGAGTCAACTTCCTACGAGCAGTACTTC. The chain joins TRBV5-1 to TRBJ2-7; no clear D gene. Trimming left V 2 bases short and J 1 base short, with 10 bases between. The germline V gene encodes CDR1 SGHRS and CDR2 YFSETQ. This CDR3 has 14 residues. The full variable domain, in which reference TRBV5-1 and TRBJ2-7 provide the parts outside the CDR3, is KAGVTQTPRYLIKTRGQQVTLSCSPISGHRSVSWYQQTPGQGLQFLFEYFSETQRNKGNFPGRFSGRQFSNSRSEMNVSTLELGDSALYLCASSFESTSYEQYFGPGTRLTVT.

This clonotype has more than one count but fewer than ten. The chain recombines TRBV5-4 with TRBJ2-1; 8 bases agree with TRBD1. Trimming cost V 4 bases and J 7 bases; bases outside gene matches: 10. The CDR3 extends over 15 amino acids. The germline V gene encodes CDR1 SGHNT and CDR2 YYREEE (reference sequence). This CDR3 is CASSLGQGVPNEQFF. The CDR3, as DNA: TGTGCCAGCAGCCTTGGACAGGGAGTACCTAATGAGCAGTTCTTC.

This clonotype appeared a few times. The chain uses TRBV7-8 and TRBJ2-5, with TRBD2 identical over 12 bases. Trimming took 5 bases from V and 2 from J; bases not matched to a gene: 6. The CDR3 runs 16 residues. Germline V gene sequence: CDR1 SGHVS, CDR2 FQNEAQ. CDR3: CASSTRLAGVQETQYF. DNA of the CDR3: TGTGCCAGCAGCACCCGACTAGCGGGAGTTCAAGAGACCCAGTACTTC.

There are many counts of this clonotype. V usage is TRBV7-8 and J usage is TRBJ2-3; D is perhaps TRBD1 (5 bases). V dropped 5 bases and J dropped 3 bases, with 9 bases sitting between them. This CDR3 has 13 amino acids. In germline, CDR1 is SGHVS, CDR2 FQNEAQ. The CDR3: CASSPRQTDTQYF. CDR3 nucleotides: TGTGCCAGCAGCCCCCGACAGACAGATACGCAGTATTTT.

The chain joins TRBV20-1 to TRBJ2-5; 14 nucleotides agree with TRBD2. CDR3 length: 14 residues. Germline V gives CDR1 DFQATT, CDR2 SNEGSKA (reference sequence). In DNA form, the CDR3 reads TGCAGCGGGACTAGCGGGGGAAAGCAAGAGACCCAGTACTTC. It codes for CSGTSGGKQETQYF.

The V and J genes are TRBV6-2 or TRBV6-3 and TRBJ1-6, with 7 bases that match TRBD1. The CDR3 has 16 amino acids. Trimming removed 2 bases from V and 7 bases from J; junction bases left unmatched: 8. Germline V CDR1 and CDR2: MNHEY, SVGEGT. The CDR3 DNA reads TGTGCCAGCAGTTACCAGCCGGGACAGCTCAATTCACCCCTCCACTTT. Translation: CASSYQPGQLNSPLHF.

This clonotype was seen more than once but under ten times. J is TRBJ2-1 and V is TRBV4-3; weak D call: TRBD2 (6 bases). Germline loops: CDR1 LGHNA, CDR2 YSLEER. Deletions cut 0 bases from V and 6 bases from J, with 18 bases between. The CDR3 length is 17 residues. CDR3 sequence (DNA): TGCGCCAGCAGCCAAGAAGCGGTGCGGGGACGGGGCAATGAGCAGTTCTTC. This encodes CASSQEAVRGRGNEQFF.

This CDR3 is CASSYSVTSGWTQYF. The CDR3 DNA reads as TGTGCCAGCAGTTACTCCGTGACTAGCGGTTGGACCCAGTACTTC. The chain carries TRBV6-2 or TRBV6-3 and TRBJ2-5; 9 bases line up with TRBD2. The V and J ends lost 0 bases and 7 bases, in that order; junction bases with no gene match: 6. Germline lookup yields CDR1 MNHEY and CDR2 SVGEGT. CDR3 size: 15 residues.

This chain connects TRBV6-1 to TRBJ2-5; 15 bases line up with TRBD2. The germline V gene encodes CDR1 MNHNS and CDR2 SASEGT. After removal of 5 bases from V and 2 bases from J, the junction contained 6 bases not matched to a gene. The CDR3 runs to 17 residues. The CDR3 region is CASSPGLAGGRQETQYF. As DNA, the CDR3 is TGTGCCAGCAGTCCGGGACTAGCGGGGGGCCGACAAGAGACCCAGTACTTC.

The V call is TRBV24-1, the J call TRBJ2-5; no reliable D call. The CDR3 length is 14 residues. Germline V gives CDR1 KGHDR, CDR2 SFDVKD. V gave up 3 bases and J gave up 2 bases, with 9 bases separating them. CDR3 residues: CATSDKGTQETQYF. DNA of the CDR3: TGTGCCACCAGTGATAAGGGAACGCAAGAGACCCAGTACTTC.

The sample holds many counts of this clonotype. The chain has TRBV7-2 and TRBJ2-5, with D possibly being TRBD2 (6 bases). Germline loops: CDR1 SGHTA, CDR2 FQGNSA. Trimming removed 1 base at V and 2 bases at J, with 11 bases between. The CDR3 consists of 15 residues. In nucleotides, the CDR3 is TGTGCCAGCAGCTTAGTTGCGGGGCGACAAGAGACCCAGTACTTC. It encodes CASSLVAGRQETQYF.

The V gene is TRBV7-2, the J gene TRBJ2-7; 10 bases map to TRBD2. Germline V gene lookup returns CDR1 SGHTA and CDR2 FQGNSA. Trimming removed 3 bases from V and 6 bases from J; junction bases left unmatched: 2. CDR3 length equals 13 residues. CDR3 sequence: CASSFLAGAEQYV. CDR3 nucleotides: TGTGCCAGCAGCTTTCTAGCGGGGGCCGAGCAGTACGTC.

This clonotype appeared many times. J is TRBJ2-1 and V is TRBV7-8, with D uncertain. The CDR3 spans 15 residues. Trimming shortened V by 0 bases and J by 9 bases, and 15 bases separated the two germline ends. The germline V gene encodes CDR1 SGHVS and CDR2 FQNEAQ. The CDR3 sequence is CASSLAVGSPPEQFF. CDR3 DNA: TGTGCCAGCAGCTTAGCAGTCGGCAGCCCCCCTGAGCAGTTCTTC.